The 6 T cell receptor beta chains below come from one sample, sequenced in a study of blood T cell repertoires in COVID-19. The data were produced by immunoSEQ multiplex PCR, yet TCRdb's version contains in-frame clones alone and is incomplete. The sample holds a few hundred thousand clones, approximately 88% seen once. Sequenced: peripheral blood. The receptors come from a woman in her 50s with COVID-19, enrolled during active disease.

This clone was seen a single time. V and J are TRBV12-3 or TRBV12-4 and TRBJ2-1; no clear D gene. This CDR3 is built from 12 residues. Deletions cut 4 bases from V and 6 bases from J, with 7 bases between. The CDR3 reads CASSSPGNEQFF. The DNA for the CDR3 is TGTGCCAGCAGTTCCCCCGGCAATGAGCAGTTCTTC.

This clone was counted a single time. The junction differs from germline at one of its ends, possibly a read error. The chain carries TRBV6-1 and TRBJ2-5; 9 nucleotides align to TRBD2. From germline, CDR1 is MNHNS and CDR2 SASEGT. CDR3 size: 17 residues. The CDR3 coding sequence is TGTGCCAGCAGTGAATCCGCGGCGGGGGGGCCCCAAGGGACCCAGTACTTC. Its translation is CASSESAAGGPQGTQYF.

The chain recombines TRBV30 with TRBJ2-7, with D maybe TRBD1 (6 bases). The CDR3 extends over 13 amino acids. Germline V gives CDR1 GTSNPN, CDR2 SVGIG (reference sequence). Trimming stripped 2 bases from V and 3 bases from J, with 11 bases between. The CDR3 DNA reads TGTGCCTGGAGTCGGGACACCGACTACGAGCAGTACTTC. This codes for CAWSRDTDYEQYF.

The chain recombines TRBV4-2 with TRBJ1-4, with unresolved D. This CDR3 has 18 amino acids. Deletions cut 3 bases from V and 2 bases from J, with 19 bases between. In germline, CDR1 is LGHNA, CDR2 YNFKEQ. The CDR3 DNA is TGTGCCAGCAGCCACTTGGCGAGGGAAGGAAGGACTAATGAAAAACTGTTTTTT. Translating it yields CASSHLAREGRTNEKLFF.

This chain connects TRBV19 to TRBJ2-2; possible D gene TRBD2, 5 bases. The CDR3 totals 14 residues. Germline V CDR1 and CDR2: LNHDA, SQIVND (reference sequence). With 5 bases removed from V and 4 bases from J, the gap between germline ends came to 11 bases. DNA of the CDR3: TGTGCCAGTAGTGCGGGTGCGGGCACCGGGGAGCTGTTTTTT. This codes for CASSAGAGTGELFF.

The chain joins TRBV11-1 to TRBJ2-1, with 7 nucleotides matching TRBD2. CDR1 is SGHAT and CDR2 is FQDESV in the germline V gene (reference sequence). The length of the CDR3 is 15 residues. V gave up 7 bases and J gave up 1 base; unmatched junction bases: 7. This CDR3 is CASTPRTSSYNEQFF. CDR3 nucleotide sequence: TGTGCCAGCACCCCGAGGACTAGTTCCTACAATGAGCAGTTCTTC.